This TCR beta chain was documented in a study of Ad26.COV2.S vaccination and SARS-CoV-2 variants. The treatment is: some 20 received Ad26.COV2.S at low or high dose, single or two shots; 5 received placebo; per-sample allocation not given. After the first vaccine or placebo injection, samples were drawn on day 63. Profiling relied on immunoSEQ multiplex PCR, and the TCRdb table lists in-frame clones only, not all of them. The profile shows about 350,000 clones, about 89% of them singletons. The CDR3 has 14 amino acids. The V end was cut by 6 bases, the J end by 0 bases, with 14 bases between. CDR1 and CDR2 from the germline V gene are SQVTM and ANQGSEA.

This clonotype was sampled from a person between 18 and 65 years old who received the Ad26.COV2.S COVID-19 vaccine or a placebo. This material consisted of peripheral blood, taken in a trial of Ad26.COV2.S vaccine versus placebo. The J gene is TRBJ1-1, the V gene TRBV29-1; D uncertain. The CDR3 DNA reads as TGCAGCGTCTTGATTTTGCAGGTGAACACTGAAGCTTTCTTT. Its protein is CSVLILQVNTEAFF.